The clone carrying this T cell receptor (beta chain) appeared a few times. The antigen is unknown. CDR3 length: 12 amino acids. The V end lost 3 bases, the J end lost 7 bases, and 6 bases lay between the germline ends. Per germline, CDR1 LGHDT and CDR2 YNNKEL (reference sequence). This sample is part of a study of regulatory T cells in long-lasting Graves disease. Specified time point: persistent/refractory GD, antithyroid drugs over 5 years with positive TRAb. RNA extracted from PBMCs served as the sequencing template. The guidelines of the American Thyroid Association were the basis for diagnosing Graves' disease. Tubes containing EDTA received 8 to 9.5 milliliters of drawn peripheral blood. Overall study findings and caveats: There was favoring of TRBV28, TRBJ1-2 and TRBJ2-5 in persistent disease. TCR diversity in persistent Graves' patients was below that of newly diagnosed ones.

Arm-PCR of CDR3 regions with iRepertoire HTBI primers generated TCR beta libraries. Each CDR3 protein is one row after TCRdb ran MiXCR on the multiplex PCR reads. Here the sample spans under 500,000 distinct CDR3 sequences, around 21% being singletons. The chain carries TRBV3-1 and TRBJ2-2, with D unresolved. This TCR came from a female donor with Graves disease. This specimen consisted of peripheral blood mononuclear cells (PBMCs), obtained when the disease was refractory, from a patient treated with antithyroid drugs. The CDR3 reads CASSQAFGELFF. In DNA form, the CDR3 reads TGTGCCAGCAGCCAGGCTTTCGGGGAGCTGTTTTTT. The full variable domain, in which reference TRBV3-1 and TRBJ2-2 provide the parts outside the CDR3, is DTAVSQTPKYLVTQMGNDKSIKCEQNLGHDTMYWYKQDSKKFLKIMFSYNNKELIINETVPNRFSPKSPDKAHLNLHINSLELGDSAVYFCASSQAFGELFFGEGSRLTVL.